This T cell receptor (beta chain) was documented in a study of beta chain features in type 1 diabetes (dated by TCRdb to 2017 to 2018). General notes on the study: Mean age, gender distribution, total cell number and subset yield were not different between patients and healthy donors. In the study, TCRB repertoires of sorted circulating CD4+ T cell subsets from recently diagnosed type 1 diabetes patients were compared with those of matched healthy donors. A total of 107,917,701 sorted cells were examined across all samples, and the number of cells per subset was strongly correlated with RNA yield. Naive and central memory subsets were obtained from all 30 or so donors, but regulatory and stem cell-like memory subsets were isolated from only 8 patients and about 8 healthy donors. Study-wide findings and limitations: Only small numbers of individuals were included in the HLA sub-analyses, which left unresolved whether HLA type had any influence on TCRB rearrangement. Fewer insertions and more nucleotide deletions at VDJ recombination sites were observed in patients with type 1 diabetes, implying thymic rearrangement abnormalities. A moderate but significant shortening of TCRB CDR3 length was observed in type 1 diabetes patients in all four CD4+ subsets. The naive, central memory and regulatory TCRB repertoires appeared to resemble one another more closely among patients than among healthy donors. Because cDNA was sequenced instead of genomic DNA, activated cells with high expression could be over-represented, although the groups did not differ in activation or CD3 levels. Shorter templates might be favored by PCR, yet because patient and control samples were amplified and corrected together, any such skew would affect both groups equally.

The CDR3 contains 13 residues, cysteine and phenylalanine counted. Left in the record is the CDR3 DNA by itself, 39 bases read in frame from the first base. V sheds 3 bases and J sheds 5 bases, leaving 10 bases between their ends. From a lookup of the germline V gene, CDR1 and CDR2 are KGHSH and LQKENI. The High Capacity cDNA Reverse Transcription Kit was used to reverse transcribe all of the isolated RNA, meaning that expressed TCRB transcripts were what got sequenced. Deep immunoSEQ sequencing was applied to naive, central memory and regulatory T cell samples, giving an average of roughly 3.6 million total reads per sample. After sorted cells were lysed in RLT buffer, RNA was extracted with DNase-treated RNeasy Micro or Mini kits, with the choice depending on cell number. To prevent cross-contamination, each cell subset was processed individually, whereas patient and healthy donor samples were processed jointly. Using the immunoSEQ multiplex PCR, TCRB sequences were amplified from cDNA into 87-bp fragments spanning the CDR3 region. Sequencing of the amplicons was done on the Illumina HiSeq platform. In the source study's methods: PCR bias was corrected computationally using synthetic template baselines, and reads within Hamming distance 2 were collapsed, with unmergeable singletons discarded. Reads were aligned against IMGT to assign V, D and J genes, CDR3 length and insertions or deletions at six rearrangement sites. Within each subset, clonotype counts were normalized to sorted cell number, and only after that were true diversity and Gini coefficients computed with the tcR R package. Repertoire sharing was quantified using the overlap coefficient calculated on TCRB nucleotide sequences. TCRdb re-hosts the immuneACCESS table, in-frame sequences only. Its copies lack some clones; in the studies checked, an unresolved V gene accounts for under half of them, and the cause for the rest is not known. The V and J calls and clone size were taken over from that table, and D and trimming were inferred from the DNA. The sample includes about 150,000 clones, with 13% observed a single time. Of the sample, roughly 1.3% falls within the top ten clones.

Each donor gave one peripheral blood draw, approximately 110 mL on average, collected into heparinised tubes. A BD FACSAria II and a panel including CD45RO, CCR7, CD25, CD127, CD95 and CD27 were used to sort naive, central memory, regulatory and stem cell-like memory CD4+ T cells. All sorted populations exceeded 95% purity. Right away, PBMCs were isolated by Lymphoprep density gradient centrifugation and were stained directly, with no culture step. So that batch effects would be minimized, each experiment stained and sorted samples in pairs, pairing one healthy donor with one patient. A remark on this clone: The antigen it binds to is not known. It has no much larger one-base neighbor in the sample; base qualities were not kept. The same CDR3 can be traced to other DNA sequences in this sample.

Sequencing input: central memory CD4+ T cells from blood. The clonotype comes from a man younger than 30 with type 1 diabetes. The chain is encoded by TRBV18 joined to TRBJ2-5; a tentative D call is TRBD1 (6 bases match). CDR3 region: CASSPGTTETQYF. At the DNA level, the sequence is TGTGCCAGCTCACCGGGGACAACGGAGACCCAGTACTTC. Joined to the reference TRBV18 and TRBJ2-5 proteins, this CDR3 gives the full variable domain: NAGVMQNPRHLVRRRGQEARLRCSPMKGHSHVYWYRQLPEEGLKFMVYLQKENIIDESGMPKERFSAEFPKEGPSILRIQQVVRGDSAAYFCASSPGTTETQYFGPGTRLLVL.